This T cell receptor (beta chain) was retrieved from a study of tumor-infiltrating lymphocytes in primary liver carcinoma. Across the whole study: The study enrolled male and female patients aged 30 to 69 years.

Points on this clonotype: The antigen remains undetermined. The junction departs from germline at one end; a sequencing error may be responsible.

The researchers produced TCR beta cDNA from approximately 0.45 ug total RNA with a constant-region primer. Slightly modified ARM-PCR with three nested multiplex PCR rounds yielded TCR beta libraries. The study ran its first two PCR rounds for around 10 cycles each, using TRBV1-TRBV30 forward primers and a C-beta reverse primer. TCRdb fed the multiplex PCR reads into MiXCR, producing one record per CDR3 protein. The table has 100,000 or so distinct CDR3 sequences, approximately 71% seen once. Co-extraction of both nucleic acids (RNA and DNA) used roughly 20-33 mg of unsorted bulk tissue. The length of the CDR3 is 16 residues. The V gene's germline CDR1 is SGHNT and CDR2 YYREEE (reference sequence). Study outcomes and limitations: Tumor samples exhibited a significantly greater top-250-clone fraction than blood samples (p = 0.039). Only about 8-24% of top clones were detected in each of the five tumor regions.

The TCR sequence derives from a woman aged 55-70 years with primary liver carcinoma and hepatitis B virus infection. The chain couples TRBV5-4 to TRBJ2-1; D uncertain. The sequenced material came from liver tumor tissue from sampling region 5. Documented subset: tumor region T5, tumor centre. CDR3 sequence (DNA): TGTGTCAGCAGCTTGAGTGTCTCGGGTCCCTACAATGAGCAGTTCTTC. This encodes CVSSLSVSGPYNEQFF.